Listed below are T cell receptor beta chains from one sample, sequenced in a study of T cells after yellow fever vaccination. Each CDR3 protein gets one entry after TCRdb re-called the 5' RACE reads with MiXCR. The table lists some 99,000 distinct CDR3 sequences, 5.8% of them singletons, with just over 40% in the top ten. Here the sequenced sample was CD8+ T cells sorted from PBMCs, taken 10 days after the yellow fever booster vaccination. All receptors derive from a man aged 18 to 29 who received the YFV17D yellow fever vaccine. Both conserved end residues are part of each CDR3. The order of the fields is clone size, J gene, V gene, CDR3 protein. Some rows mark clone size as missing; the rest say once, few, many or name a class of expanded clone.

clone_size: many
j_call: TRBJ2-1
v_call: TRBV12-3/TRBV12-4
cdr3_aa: CASTPVGGSHREQFF

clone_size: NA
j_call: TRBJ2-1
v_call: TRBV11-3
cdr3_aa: CASSSLGQYGEQFF

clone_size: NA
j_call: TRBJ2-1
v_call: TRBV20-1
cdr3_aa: CSARPPNLGEQFF

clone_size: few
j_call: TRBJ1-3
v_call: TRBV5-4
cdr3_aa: CASSFSYNPVGQSGNTIYF

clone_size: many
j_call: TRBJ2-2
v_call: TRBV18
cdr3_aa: CASSFTGESTGELFF

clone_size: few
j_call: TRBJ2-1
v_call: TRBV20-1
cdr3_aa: CSARDLSGVNSYNEQFF

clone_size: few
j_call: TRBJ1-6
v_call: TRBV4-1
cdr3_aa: CASSLPGQGASPLHF

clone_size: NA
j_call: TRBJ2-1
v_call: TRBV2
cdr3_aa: CASSDFDRMGSYNEQFF

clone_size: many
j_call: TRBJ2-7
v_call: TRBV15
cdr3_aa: CATSRDGSVYEQYF

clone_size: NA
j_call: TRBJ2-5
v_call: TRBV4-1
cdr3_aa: CASSQVNLQETQYF

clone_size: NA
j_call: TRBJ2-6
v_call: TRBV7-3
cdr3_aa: CASSPSPEGANVLTF

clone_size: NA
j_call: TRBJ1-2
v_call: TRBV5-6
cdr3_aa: CASSIGGRSNYGYTF

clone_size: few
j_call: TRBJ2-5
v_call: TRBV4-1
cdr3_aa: CASSQDPGEQETQYF

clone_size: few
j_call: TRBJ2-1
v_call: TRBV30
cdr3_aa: CAWSLTGPGDEQFF

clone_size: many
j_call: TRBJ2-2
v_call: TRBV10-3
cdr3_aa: CAISAGTTRANTGELFF

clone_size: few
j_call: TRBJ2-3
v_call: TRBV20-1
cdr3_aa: CSARDWRGASTDTQYF

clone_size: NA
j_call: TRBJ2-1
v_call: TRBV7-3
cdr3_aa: CASSAPGGQLAPTNEQFF

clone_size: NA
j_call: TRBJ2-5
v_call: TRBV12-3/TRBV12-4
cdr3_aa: CASTQTSAQETQYF

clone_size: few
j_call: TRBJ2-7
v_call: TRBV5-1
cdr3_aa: CASSLLPGQNNEQYF